What follows is one T cell receptor (beta chain) and its context. The antigen is unknown. The sample comes from a study of response to subunit inactivated influenza vaccine. Overall study findings and caveats: The study's authors posited that every seasonal influenza vaccination enlists few new T cells.

TCRdb processed the RT-PCR reads anew with MiXCR; each CDR3 protein has one entry. Here the sample spans 500,000 to 750,000 distinct CDR3 sequences, approximately 14% being singletons. CDR3 size: 13 residues. The V gene's germline CDR1 is LNHDA and CDR2 SQIVND (reference sequence). V gave up 6 bases and J gave up 4 bases, with 12 bases separating them. This rearrangement joins TRBV19 to TRBJ2-5; D gene unclear. The material sequenced was PBMCs from blood, taken less than 13 days after vaccination. The TCR originated in a man between 50 and 59 years old who received an inactivated influenza vaccine. DNA of the CDR3: TGTGCCAGTAGGGGGTTCACGGGAGAGACCCAGTACTTC. Protein sequence: CASRGFTGETQYF. Drawing the rest from reference TRBV19 and TRBJ2-5, the complete variable domain is DGGITQSPKYLFRKEGQNVTLSCEQNLNHDAMYWYRQDPGQGLRLIYYSQIVNDFQKGDIAEGYSVSREKKESFPLTVTSAQKNPTAFYLCASRGFTGETQYFGPGTRLLVL.